The rows below give T cell receptor beta chains drawn from one sample of a study of cytomegalovirus exposure and HLA in healthy donors. Here immunoSEQ multiplex PCR was the method, and the copy in TCRdb shows in-frame clones only, minus some. The table has 100,000 to 150,000 clones, 70% to 80% seen once. Sequenced material: PBMCs. Receptors originate from a woman in her fifties or sixties in good health and CMV-seronegative. CDR3s include the opening cysteine and the closing phenylalanine or tryptophan. The order of the fields is clone size, J gene, D gene, V gene, CDR3 DNA, CDR3 protein. The D gene is left open where the match is weak. Clone size appears in some rows only: once, few, many, or a class for an expanded clone.

abundance: .
j_gene: TRBJ1-1
d_gene: .
v_gene: TRBV7-7
CDR3nt: TGTGCTAGCAGCTTAGTTGTAGGGGCTGAAGCTTTCTTT
CDR3aa: CASSLVVGAEAFF

abundance: .
j_gene: TRBJ1-2
d_gene: .
v_gene: TRBV5-4
CDR3nt: TGTGCCAGCAGCTTGGCCAAAAGGGGCTATGGCTACACCTTC
CDR3aa: CASSLAKRGYGYTF

abundance: .
j_gene: TRBJ1-2
d_gene: TRBD1
v_gene: TRBV7-3
CDR3nt: TGTGCCAGCAGCCCCGGGGGGACAGGAGAGGGCTACACCTTC
CDR3aa: CASSPGGTGEGYTF

abundance: .
j_gene: TRBJ2-7
d_gene: TRBD2
v_gene: TRBV6-5
CDR3nt: TGTGCCAGCAGCTACGCCGGGACTAAGGCCTACGAGCAGTACTTC
CDR3aa: CASSYAGTKAYEQYF

abundance: .
j_gene: TRBJ2-3
d_gene: .
v_gene: TRBV11-2
CDR3nt: TGTGCCAGCAGACTAGGGGGTTCCGCGATCACAGATACGCAGTATTTT
CDR3aa: CASRLGGSAITDTQYF

abundance: .
j_gene: TRBJ2-7
d_gene: TRBD2
v_gene: TRBV5-4
CDR3nt: TGTGCCAGCAGCTTAACGGGAGGAGACGACGAGCAGTACTTC
CDR3aa: CASSLTGGDDEQYF

abundance: .
j_gene: TRBJ2-7
d_gene: .
v_gene: TRBV29-1
CDR3nt: TGCAGCGTCCCCCAGGTGGCGGGAAGCTACGGGCAGTACTTC
CDR3aa: CSVPQVAGSYGQYF

abundance: .
j_gene: TRBJ1-5
d_gene: TRBD1
v_gene: TRBV19
CDR3nt: TGTGCCAGTAGTACTGGACAGGGAACCAATCAGCCCCAGCATTTT
CDR3aa: CASSTGQGTNQPQHF

abundance: once
j_gene: TRBJ1-2
d_gene: .
v_gene: TRBV29-1
CDR3nt: TGCAGCGTGGGGGGGTCTAACTATGGCTACACCTTC
CDR3aa: CSVGGSNYGYTF

abundance: .
j_gene: TRBJ2-2
d_gene: .
v_gene: TRBV5-1
CDR3nt: TGCGCCAGCAGCTTGGTAGCGGACGGTAACGGGGAGCTGTTTTTT
CDR3aa: CASSLVADGNGELFF

abundance: .
j_gene: TRBJ1-5
d_gene: .
v_gene: TRBV28
CDR3nt: TGTGCCAGCAGTTCGACTAGCGTCGATCAGCCCCAGCATTTT
CDR3aa: CASSSTSVDQPQHF

abundance: .
j_gene: TRBJ2-7
d_gene: TRBD1
v_gene: TRBV29-1
CDR3nt: TGCAGCGTTGTGGGACAGGGGGCCACCTACGAGCAGTACTTC
CDR3aa: CSVVGQGATYEQYF

abundance: .
j_gene: TRBJ2-6
d_gene: .
v_gene: TRBV6-6
CDR3nt: TGTGCCAGCAGTCTATCTGGGGCCAACGTCCTGACTTTC
CDR3aa: CASSLSGANVLTF

abundance: .
j_gene: TRBJ2-1
d_gene: .
v_gene: TRBV5-1
CDR3nt: TGCGCCAGCAGCTTGGGGGGGGGCGGCCACAATGAGCAGTTCTTC
CDR3aa: CASSLGGGGHNEQFF

abundance: .
j_gene: TRBJ1-1
d_gene: .
v_gene: TRBV9
CDR3nt: TGTGCCAGCAGCCTACCGGGTCCCCGGGACACTGAAGCTTTCTTT
CDR3aa: CASSLPGPRDTEAFF

abundance: once
j_gene: TRBJ1-5
d_gene: .
v_gene: TRBV19
CDR3nt: TGTGCCAGTAGTCCTGGACATGCCAATCAGCCCCAGAATTTT
CDR3aa: CASSPGHANQPQNF

abundance: .
j_gene: TRBJ1-1
d_gene: TRBD1
v_gene: TRBV28
CDR3nt: TGTGCCAGTACCCCCTTACGTGGGACAGCCCCTAGGGAGAACACTGAAGCTTTCTTT
CDR3aa: CASTPLRGTAPRENTEAFF

abundance: .
j_gene: TRBJ1-4
d_gene: .
v_gene: TRBV7-9
CDR3nt: TGTGCCAGCAGCTTAGGATCAGGGGATGCTAATGAAAAACTGTTTTTT
CDR3aa: CASSLGSGDANEKLFF

abundance: .
j_gene: TRBJ2-2
d_gene: .
v_gene: TRBV7-3
CDR3nt: TGTGCCAGCACCAAAAGCCTAGCAGACACCGGGGAGCTGTTTTTT
CDR3aa: CASTKSLADTGELFF

abundance: .
j_gene: TRBJ1-2
d_gene: TRBD1
v_gene: TRBV28
CDR3nt: TGTGCCAGCTTGACGACAGGGAACTATGGCTACACCTTC
CDR3aa: CASLTTGNYGYTF

abundance: .
j_gene: TRBJ2-7
d_gene: .
v_gene: TRBV27
CDR3nt: TGTGCCAGCAGTCTACGACAGAGCTCCTACGAGCAGTACTTC
CDR3aa: CASSLRQSSYEQYF

abundance: .
j_gene: TRBJ2-7
d_gene: TRBD1
v_gene: TRBV7-9
CDR3nt: TGTGCCAGCAGCTCGTCGTCACAGGGGAATCACTACGAGCAGTACTTC
CDR3aa: CASSSSSQGNHYEQYF

abundance: few
j_gene: TRBJ2-1
d_gene: .
v_gene: TRBV14
CDR3nt: TGTGCCAGCAGCCAAGATTTTTATCTAGAGCAGTTCTTC
CDR3aa: CASSQDFYLEQFF

abundance: .
j_gene: TRBJ2-7
d_gene: TRBD2
v_gene: TRBV27
CDR3nt: TGTGCCAGCAGGGGAACGGGGGGGGGCGAGCAGTACTTC
CDR3aa: CASRGTGGGEQYF

abundance: once
j_gene: TRBJ1-2
d_gene: .
v_gene: TRBV18
CDR3nt: TGTGCCAGCTCACCCCCTCCCTTCGACAGAGACTATGGCTACACCTTC
CDR3aa: CASSPPPFDRDYGYTF

abundance: .
j_gene: TRBJ1-1
d_gene: TRBD1
v_gene: TRBV11-2
CDR3nt: TGTGCCAGCAGCTCGGACAGGGGCGCTGAAGCTTTCTTT
CDR3aa: CASSSDRGAEAFF

abundance: .
j_gene: TRBJ2-3
d_gene: TRBD1
v_gene: TRBV7-2
CDR3nt: TGTGCCAGCAGCTCGGACAGGGTGAAGGCAGATACGCAGTATTTT
CDR3aa: CASSSDRVKADTQYF

abundance: .
j_gene: TRBJ2-5
d_gene: .
v_gene: TRBV25-1
CDR3nt: TGTGCCAGCAGTGAATTTGGCGGAAAAGAGACCCAGTACTTC
CDR3aa: CASSEFGGKETQYF

abundance: .
j_gene: TRBJ1-2
d_gene: TRBD1
v_gene: TRBV2
CDR3nt: TGTGCCAGCAGTGAGGCCAGGGGGAGTCCTAACTATGGCTACACCTTC
CDR3aa: CASSEARGSPNYGYTF

abundance: .
j_gene: TRBJ1-4
d_gene: TRBD1
v_gene: TRBV19
CDR3nt: TGTGCCAGTAGTATCTCGACAGGGGGAGTTGAAAAACTGTTTTTT
CDR3aa: CASSISTGGVEKLFF

abundance: once
j_gene: TRBJ1-2
d_gene: TRBD1
v_gene: TRBV5-1
CDR3nt: TGCGCCAGCAGCCCCACAGGGGCTAACTATGGCTACACCTTC
CDR3aa: CASSPTGANYGYTF

abundance: .
j_gene: TRBJ2-1
d_gene: .
v_gene: TRBV6-5
CDR3nt: TGTGCCAGCAGTTACTCCCAAGCGGTATCCCCCAATGAGCAGTTCTTC
CDR3aa: CASSYSQAVSPNEQFF

abundance: .
j_gene: TRBJ2-3
d_gene: TRBD2
v_gene: TRBV4-2
CDR3nt: TGTGCCAGCAGCCGGGGACTAAGCACAGATACGCAGTATTTT
CDR3aa: CASSRGLSTDTQYF

abundance: few
j_gene: TRBJ2-2
d_gene: .
v_gene: TRBV5-4
CDR3nt: TGTGCCAGCAGCTTATGGGCAAAGAACACCGGGGAGCTGTTTTTT
CDR3aa: CASSLWAKNTGELFF

abundance: .
j_gene: TRBJ2-2
d_gene: TRBD2
v_gene: TRBV9
CDR3nt: TGTGCCAGCAGCCAAACGGTAGCGGGAGCTCATGGGGAGCTGTTTTTT
CDR3aa: CASSQTVAGAHGELFF

abundance: .
j_gene: TRBJ2-7
d_gene: TRBD2
v_gene: TRBV28
CDR3nt: TGTGCCAGCAGTCTAGTCGGCGGGAGGGAATGGTACGAGCAGTACTTC
CDR3aa: CASSLVGGREWYEQYF

abundance: .
j_gene: TRBJ2-3
d_gene: .
v_gene: TRBV6-5
CDR3nt: TGTGCCAGCAGCCCCGGGAACCTCCAAACGGATACGCAGTATTTT
CDR3aa: CASSPGNLQTDTQYF